Following are 15 T cell receptor beta chains from one sample sequenced in a study of memory CD4+ T cells and cytomegalovirus serostatus. The sort gate was single viable CD3+CD4+CD8-CD45RO+ cells for memory CD4+ T cells. Repertoires were generated with immunoSEQ multiplex PCR, while TCRdb's copy carries only in-frame clones and drops some. The data contain about 61,000 clones, more than 75% of them singletons. Sequenced: memory CD4+ T cells from blood. The receptors were gathered from an adult in good health and CMV-seronegative.

The CDR3 DNA is TGTGCCAGCAGCTTATTTCTAGCGGGATCCTACGAGCAGTACTTC. This sequence encodes CASSLFLAGSYEQYF. This chain connects TRBV11-1 to TRBJ2-7; TRBD2 matches at 9 bases. From germline, CDR1 is SGHAT and CDR2 FQDESV (reference sequence). Unmatched junction bases numbered 3, after V lost 2 bases and J lost 1 base. The CDR3 runs to 15 residues.

A single count supports this clone. CDR3 amino acids: CASGVREYGYTF. In DNA form, the CDR3 reads TGTGCTAGTGGTGTCAGGGAGTATGGCTACACCTTC. The rearrangement uses TRBV12-5 and TRBJ1-2; D possibly corresponds to TRBD1 (5 bases). Germline loops: CDR1 LGHNT, CDR2 FRNRAP. The CDR3 runs to 12 residues. V lost 5 bases to trimming and J lost 5 bases, with 9 bases between them.

The chain recombines TRBV10-3 with TRBJ2-1; possibly TRBD1 or TRBD2 for D (6 bases each). Trimming pared 7 bases from V and 0 bases from J, leaving 10 bases between. Per the germline V gene, CDR1 is ENHRY and CDR2 is SYGVKD. The CDR3 has 14 residues. The CDR3 DNA sequence: TGTGCCATCACCAGGGGAGGCTCCTACAATGAGCAGTTCTTC. Translated, it gives CAITRGGSYNEQFF.

This chain connects TRBV28 to TRBJ2-1; D might be TRBD2 (5 bases). CDR3 size: 13 residues. V dropped 3 bases and J dropped 9 bases, with 12 bases sitting between them. Germline V gives CDR1 MDHEN, CDR2 SYDVKM. The CDR3: CASSLGSRGEQFF. Written as DNA, the CDR3 is TGTGCCAGCAGTTTGGGCAGTCGGGGTGAGCAGTTCTTC.

This sequence joins TRBV30 and TRBJ2-3, with D uncertain. V was pared by 3 bases and J by 0 bases, with 10 bases between. This CDR3 has 14 amino acids. In germline, CDR1 is GTSNPN, CDR2 SVGIG (reference sequence). This CDR3 is CAWSAVSSTDTQYF. CDR3 nucleotide sequence: TGTGCCTGGAGCGCGGTGTCTAGCACAGATACGCAGTATTTT.

J is TRBJ2-1 and V is TRBV6-1, with D perhaps being TRBD1 or TRBD2 (5 bases each). CDR1 and CDR2 (germline): MNHNS, SASEGT. The CDR3 is 13 residues long. Deletions cut 2 bases from V and 8 bases from J, with 10 bases between. This chain's CDR3 is CASSEWGPDEQFF. Here the CDR3 DNA reads TGTGCCAGCAGTGAATGGGGACCCGATGAGCAGTTCTTC.

The chain uses TRBV5-6 and TRBJ2-5; 10 nucleotides align to TRBD2. J lost 5 bases, V lost 1 base, and 5 bases had no gene match. The CDR3 totals 15 residues. The germline gives CDR1 SGHDT, CDR2 YYEEEE. In nucleotides, the CDR3 is TGTGCCAGCAGCTTGTATGCTAGCGGGAGTGAGACCCAGTACTTC. Protein sequence: CASSLYASGSETQYF. Drawing the rest from reference TRBV5-6 and TRBJ2-5, the complete variable domain is DAGVTQSPTHLIKTRGQQVTLRCSPKSGHDTVSWYQQALGQGPQFIFQYYEEEERQRGNFPDRFSGHQFPNYSSELNVNALLLGDSALYLCASSLYASGSETQYFGPGTRLLVL.

This chain links TRBV6-1 with TRBJ1-2; D ambiguous. Trimming removed 6 bases from V and 6 bases from J, with 11 bases in between. Germline CDR1 MNHNS, CDR2 SASEGT. CDR3 size: 12 residues. CDR3 in DNA: TGTGCCAGCAGGAGGGCGGGAGATGGCTACACCTTC. Residues: CASRRAGDGYTF.

V and J are TRBV5-8 and TRBJ2-7; no clear D gene. V was clipped by 4 bases and J by 0 bases, with 17 bases between them. The V gene's germline CDR1 is SGHTS and CDR2 YDEGEE. The CDR3 sequence is 16 residues long. CDR3 sequence reads: CASSRPPGRISYEQYF. The DNA of the CDR3 is TGTGCCAGCAGCCGACCCCCAGGACGGATCTCCTACGAGCAGTACTTC. Full variable domain (rest looked up from reference TRBV5-8 and TRBJ2-7): EAGVTQSPTHLIKTRGQQATLRCSPISGHTSVYWYQQALGLGLQFLLWYDEGEERNRGNFPPRFSGRQFPNYSSELNVNALELEDSALYLCASSRPPGRISYEQYFGPGTRLTVT.

The chain carries TRBV4-2 and TRBJ2-3, with 8 bases matching TRBD2. The CDR3 is 18 amino acids. In germline, CDR1 is LGHNA, CDR2 YNFKEQ. V trimming: 1 base; J trimming: 2 bases; junction bases outside the gene matches: 11. The CDR3 DNA is TGTGCCAGCAGCCAAGCACGGGCGGGACTAGTAGCCACAGATACGCAGTATTTT. It codes for CASSQARAGLVATDTQYF.

The rearrangement joins TRBV7-9 to TRBJ1-5, with 8 bases aligning to TRBD1. Germline trimming cut 1 base from V and 6 bases from J; bases unmatched to any gene: 5. This CDR3 has 15 amino acids. Germline V gene data show CDR1 as SEHNR and CDR2 as FQNEAQ (reference sequence). The CDR3 DNA follows: TGTGCCAGCAGCTTAGAGGCAGGGGGCGGTCAGCCCCAGCATTTT. Translating it yields CASSLEAGGGQPQHF.

The rearrangement uses TRBV30 and TRBJ1-2; unclear D gene. The germline CDR1 and CDR2 sequences are GTSNPN and SVGIG (reference sequence). The V end lost 3 bases, the J end lost 6 bases, and 14 bases lay between the germline ends. This CDR3 spans 13 amino acids. CDR3 protein: CAWRSPQADGYTF. DNA of the CDR3: TGTGCCTGGAGATCCCCACAAGCAGATGGCTACACCTTC.

This chain connects TRBV19 to TRBJ1-5, with TRBD1 as a possible D gene (5 bases). Germline values: CDR1 LNHDA, CDR2 SQIVND (reference sequence). Trimming pared 6 bases from V and 4 bases from J, leaving 7 bases between. The CDR3 covers 12 residues. The CDR3 spells CASREGNQPQHF. CDR3 nucleotides: TGTGCCAGTAGGGAGGGGAATCAGCCCCAGCATTTT.

V usage is TRBV2 and J usage is TRBJ2-4; tentatively, D is TRBD2 (5 bases). This CDR3 comprises 14 residues. Trimming took 6 bases from V and 9 from J, leaving 18 bases between them. The V gene's germline CDR1 is SNHLY and CDR2 FYNNEI. The CDR3 sequence: CASRSVLLDGIQYF. CDR3 nucleotide sequence: TGTGCCAGCAGATCGGTATTACTAGACGGCATTCAGTACTTC.

This chain joins TRBV4-1 and TRBJ2-5; possible D gene TRBD1, 5 bases. Germline V lookup: CDR1 MGHRA, CDR2 YSYEKL. This CDR3 is built from 15 residues. V was cut by 4 bases and J by 5 bases, with 17 bases left in between. CDR3 sequence: CASSLRVGQSETQYF. The CDR3 DNA is TGCGCCAGCAGCCTTCGCGTAGGACAATCGGAGACCCAGTACTTC.